The 18 T cell receptor beta chains below come from one sample, sequenced in a study of cytomegalovirus exposure and HLA in healthy donors. PCR primers comprised 60 Vbeta and 13 Jbeta primers. The protocol was immunoSEQ multiplex PCR, while the TCRdb copy is restricted to in-frame clones and leaves out a portion. The data show about 140,000 clones, with 65% to 90% seen just once and 1.2% held by the top ten. Sample: PBMCs. These receptors all come from a female donor in good health and CMV-seronegative.

J is TRBJ2-3 and V is TRBV19; 8 bases line up with TRBD1. Germline CDR1 and CDR2: LNHDA and SQIVND (reference sequence). This CDR3 is built from 16 residues. Losses at the gene ends were 4 bases for V and 2 bases for J; bases not matched to a gene: 8. The CDR3 protein is CASSTGQGGTTDTQYF. The CDR3 DNA follows: TGTGCCAGTAGTACTGGACAGGGTGGGACCACAGATACGCAGTATTTT.

The sample holds one count of this clone. The rearrangement uses TRBV27 and TRBJ1-1, with 9 bases aligning to TRBD1. The CDR3 runs 15 residues. The J segment lost 4 bases and the V segment lost 6 bases, leaving 9 bases of the junction unmatched. The germline V gene has CDR1 MNHEY and CDR2 SMNVEV (reference sequence). This chain's CDR3 is CASRALGQGSTEAFF. The CDR3 DNA is TGTGCCAGCAGGGCCTTGGGACAGGGATCCACTGAAGCTTTCTTT.

This chain links TRBV19 with TRBJ1-1, with D possibly TRBD1 on 5 matching bases. Germline CDR1 LNHDA, CDR2 SQIVND (reference sequence). This CDR3 contains 13 residues. V dropped 4 bases and J dropped 1 base, with 7 bases sitting between them. This chain's CDR3 is CASSTRANTEAFF. Here the CDR3 DNA reads TGTGCCAGTAGTACCAGGGCGAACACTGAAGCTTTCTTT.

This clone turned up a few times. V gene TRBV7-2 combines with J gene TRBJ2-2; D is uncertain. Trimming shortened V by 2 bases and J by 6 bases, and 10 bases separated the two germline ends. The CDR3 runs 14 residues. The V gene's germline CDR1 is SGHTA and CDR2 FQGNSA. CDR3 nucleotides: TGTGCCAGCAGCTTATTTGTGAGGTCCGGGGAGCTGTTTTTT. Translated: CASSLFVRSGELFF.

This clone occurred a few times. The CDR3 loop reads CASSPRAGEKLFF. DNA of the CDR3: TGTGCCAGCTCACCAAGGGCGGGTGAAAAACTGTTTTTT. The V and J genes are TRBV18 and TRBJ1-4; D call uncertain. The CDR3 has 13 residues. Germline CDR1 reads KGHSH; CDR2 reads LQKENI. The V end lost 2 bases, the J end lost 7 bases, and 8 bases lay between the germline ends.

The V gene is TRBV20-1, the J gene TRBJ1-2; D is unresolved. CDR1 DFQATT and CDR2 SNEGSKA come from the germline V gene (reference sequence). The V end lost 6 bases, the J end lost 5 bases, and 10 bases lay between the germline ends. The CDR3 is made up of 11 amino acids. The CDR3 sequence is CSAAGTYGYTF. The CDR3 nucleotides read TGCAGTGCAGCGGGAACTTATGGCTACACCTTC.

The genes are TRBV14 and TRBJ2-1; 9 bases match TRBD2. The germline gives CDR1 SGHDN, CDR2 FVKESK. V lost 3 bases to trimming and J lost 5 bases; unmatched junction nucleotides: 5. This CDR3 is 15 amino acids long. The DNA of the CDR3 is TGTGCCAGCAGCCACCGACTAGCGGTAAACAATGAGCAGTTCTTC. It specifies CASSHRLAVNNEQFF.

This rearrangement joins TRBV27 to TRBJ1-1; D unclear. The ends were cut back, 6 bases at V and 6 bases at J, with 11 bases in the middle. CDR3 length: 12 amino acids. CDR1 MNHEY and CDR2 SMNVEV come from the germline V gene (reference sequence). CDR3 region: CASSSPGSEAFF. The CDR3 DNA reads as TGTGCCAGCAGCTCCCCGGGTTCTGAAGCTTTCTTT.

The chain joins TRBV18 to TRBJ2-2; no clear D. The CDR3 is made up of 15 amino acids. The V end lost 1 base, the J end lost 2 bases, and 8 bases lay between the germline ends. Germline V gives CDR1 KGHSH, CDR2 LQKENI. The CDR3 is CASSPREVNTGELFF. The CDR3 nucleotides are TGTGCCAGCTCACCACGAGAAGTTAACACCGGGGAGCTGTTTTTT.

This clone was counted only a few times. This rearrangement joins TRBV5-1 to TRBJ2-7; D is ambiguous. V lost 4 bases and J lost 6, with 11 bases in between. This CDR3 comprises 12 residues. Looked up from germline, CDR1 is SGHRS and CDR2 is YFSETQ. CDR3 loop: CASSAPAGEQYF. In DNA, the CDR3 is TGCGCCAGCAGCGCCCCGGCAGGCGAGCAGTACTTC. Full variable domain (missing parts from reference TRBV5-1 and TRBJ2-7): KAGVTQTPRYLIKTRGQQVTLSCSPISGHRSVSWYQQTPGQGLQFLFEYFSETQRNKGNFPGRFSGRQFSNSRSEMNVSTLELGDSALYLCASSAPAGEQYFGPGTRLTVT.

The J gene is TRBJ1-5, the V gene TRBV7-9; 9 bases line up with TRBD1. V was clipped by 1 base and J by 3 bases; unmatched bases: 4. This CDR3 is 16 amino acids long. Germline V gene lookup returns CDR1 SEHNR and CDR2 FQNEAQ (reference sequence). CDR3 protein: CASSLGTGAFNQPQHF. In DNA, the CDR3 is TGTGCCAGCAGCTTAGGGACAGGGGCCTTCAATCAGCCCCAGCATTTT.

This rearrangement joins TRBV15 to TRBJ1-5; no clear D gene. The V gene's germline CDR1 is LNHNV and CDR2 YYDKDF (reference sequence). V was pared by 1 base and J by 3 bases, with 10 bases between. CDR3 length: 15 residues. In nucleotides, the CDR3 is TGTGCCACCAGCAGAGTGTCAGTTAACAATCAGCCCCAGCATTTT. Amino acids: CATSRVSVNNQPQHF.

The genes are TRBV6-1 and TRBJ2-1; TRBD2 aligns across 15 bases. The germline V gene has CDR1 MNHNS and CDR2 SASEGT. The CDR3 is 17 amino acids. Trimming cost V 3 bases and J 8 bases; bases outside gene matches: 8. The DNA for the CDR3 is TGTGCCAGCAGTGATAGGTTGGGACTAGCGGGAGGCTATGAGCAGTTCTTC. This translates into CASSDRLGLAGGYEQFF.

The rearrangement links TRBV7-9 to TRBJ2-5; 9 bases are a match to TRBD1. TRBJ2-7 explains the end of the DNA better; the J call may be wrong. The CDR3 consists of 14 residues. Germline CDR1 is SEHNR and CDR2 is FQNEAQ (reference sequence). The CDR3 spells CASSLVGQGYEQYF. The CDR3 DNA reads as TGTGCCAGCAGCTTAGTGGGACAGGGCTACGAGCAGTACTTC.

The gene calls are TRBV6-4 and TRBJ2-7; 11 bases are a match to TRBD1. In germline, CDR1 is MRHNA, CDR2 SNTAGT. The CDR3 extends over 12 amino acids. The V segment lost 11 bases and the J segment 3 bases; nucleotides outside the gene matches: 3. The CDR3 coding sequence is TGTGCCGGACAGGGGGCCATCTACGAGCAGTACTTC. Its translation: CAGQGAIYEQYF.

This sequence joins TRBV6-5 and TRBJ2-1; weak D call: TRBD2 (5 bases). V lost 8 bases and J 9 bases, leaving 11 bases between the germline ends. CDR1 and CDR2 from the germline V gene are MNHEY and SVGAGI. This CDR3 has 11 residues. The CDR3 loop reads CASELGSEQFF. The CDR3 coding sequence is TGTGCCAGCGAACTTGGGAGTGAGCAGTTCTTC.

This clone was picked up a small number of times. The chain joins TRBV7-2 to TRBJ1-1; D uncertain. Germline lookup yields CDR1 SGHTA and CDR2 FQGNSA. The CDR3 runs 15 residues. V was shortened by 1 base and J by 0 bases, with 9 bases between the two germline ends. The CDR3 DNA reads TGTGCCAGCAGCTTAGTGACAAGCCTGAACACTGAAGCTTTCTTT. Protein sequence: CASSLVTSLNTEAFF.

This clone occurred a few times. V and J are TRBV6-1 and TRBJ1-3; no firm D call. This CDR3 has 15 residues. The germline V gene encodes CDR1 MNHNS and CDR2 SASEGT. The V and J ends lost 6 bases and 0 bases respectively, with 12 bases between them. This CDR3 is CASSFTIDSGNTIYF. CDR3 sequence (DNA): TGTGCCAGCAGCTTCACAATTGACTCTGGAAACACCATATATTTT.